Below are 31 T cell receptor beta chains sequenced from a single sample in a study of T cell responses to AZD1222 COVID-19 vaccine. Generated by immunoSEQ multiplex PCR, the TCRdb table keeps only in-frame clones and is missing some. The sample includes around 70,000 clones, approximately 90% of them seen just once. The sample here was peripheral blood, taken 28 days after the second AZD1222 dose. The receptors stem from an adult who received the AZD1222 COVID-19 vaccine.

This chain uses TRBV12-3 or TRBV12-4 with TRBJ1-2; 8 nucleotides match TRBD1. The CDR3 has 13 residues. J was trimmed by 3 bases and V by 4 bases; bases with no gene match: 1. DNA for the CDR3: TGTGCCAGCAGTTCACAGGGGGACTATGGCTACACCTTC. It is translated as CASSSQGDYGYTF.

This clone showed up just a few times. The chain couples TRBV30 to TRBJ1-1, with a tentative D call TRBD1 (5 bases). Germline CDR1 is GTSNPN and CDR2 is SVGIG (reference sequence). V lost 4 bases and J 1 base, leaving 16 bases between the germline ends. The CDR3 length is 15 residues. The CDR3, as DNA: TGTGCCTGGACCCGGGGCCTGATTTCGAACACTGAAGCTTTCTTT. Its translation is CAWTRGLISNTEAFF.

The chain uses TRBV7-2 and TRBJ2-7, with 9 nucleotides matching TRBD1. Trimming took 5 bases from V and 0 from J; bases not matched to a gene: 14. The germline gives CDR1 SGHTA, CDR2 FQGNSA. This CDR3 region has 18 residues. CDR3 nucleotides: TGTGCCAGCAGCCCCGTTGGGACAGGGAAGACTAGCTCCTACGAGCAGTACTTC. As protein: CASSPVGTGKTSSYEQYF.

This chain links TRBV2 with TRBJ1-6, with TRBD1 matching 8 bases. This CDR3 has 16 residues. CDR1 and CDR2 from the germline V gene are SNHLY and FYNNEI. Trimming cost V 6 bases and J 9 bases; bases outside gene matches: 13. CDR3 in amino acids: CASSDERTGRSSPLHF. The CDR3 nucleotides are TGTGCCAGCAGCGACGAGAGGACAGGGAGGAGTTCACCCCTCCACTTT.

The J gene is TRBJ2-3, the V gene TRBV28; tentatively, D is TRBD2 (6 bases). Germline CDR1 and CDR2: MDHEN and SYDVKM. V lost 2 bases and J 3 bases, leaving 15 bases between the germline ends. This CDR3 is 16 amino acids long. The CDR3 loop is CASSLPTSVRTDTQYF. The CDR3 bases are TGTGCCAGCAGTTTACCGACTAGTGTGCGGACAGATACGCAGTATTTT.

This clone appeared once. This rearrangement joins TRBV7-9 to TRBJ1-1; possible D gene TRBD1, 6 bases. The length of the CDR3 is 14 residues. The V gene lost 4 bases and the J gene lost 5 bases, with 14 bases spanning the gap. CDR1 and CDR2 (germline): SEHNR, FQNEAQ (reference sequence). The CDR3, as DNA: TGTGCCAGCAGCTCCCCCGGGGGGGCTACTGAAGCTTTCTTT. It codes for CASSSPGGATEAFF.

This chain links TRBV6-5 with TRBJ1-1; possible D gene TRBD1, 6 bases. Trimming removed 0 bases at V and 6 bases at J, with 14 bases between. This CDR3 contains 15 residues. Germline V lookup: CDR1 MNHEY, CDR2 SVGAGI. CDR3 sequence reads: CASSYSQGWVSEAFF. The CDR3 DNA follows: TGTGCCAGCAGTTACTCACAGGGTTGGGTTTCTGAAGCTTTCTTT.

The sample holds a few counts of this clone. The rearrangement links TRBV2 to TRBJ1-4, with 7 bases aligning to TRBD1. This CDR3 spans 14 amino acids. CDR1 is SNHLY and CDR2 is FYNNEI in the germline V gene. Trimming took 5 bases from V and 5 from J; bases not matched to a gene: 5. The CDR3 region has the DNA TGTGCCAGCAGTTGGGACAGTGGAAATGAAAAACTGTTTTTT. It translates to CASSWDSGNEKLFF.

This clone was seen only once. The chain uses TRBV6-1 and TRBJ1-1, with 8 nucleotides matching TRBD1. Germline V lookup: CDR1 MNHNS, CDR2 SASEGT. Trimming removed 2 bases from V and 4 bases from J; junction bases left unmatched: 9. The CDR3 totals 16 residues. In nucleotides, the CDR3 is TGTGCCAGCAGTGAAATGGGGGGAGGACAGGGCACTGAAGCTTTCTTT. Protein sequence: CASSEMGGGQGTEAFF.

A single count supports this clone. V usage is TRBV7-6 and J usage is TRBJ2-5; possible D gene TRBD2, 5 bases. V was cut by 1 base and J by 5 bases, with 14 bases left in between. This CDR3 contains 15 residues. Germline V gives CDR1 SGHVS, CDR2 FNYEAQ. The CDR3 region is CASSLGSLAGETQYF. Written as DNA, the CDR3 is TGTGCCAGCAGCTTAGGATCCCTAGCTGGTGAGACCCAGTACTTC.

The chain is built from TRBV29-1 and TRBJ2-1; 12 nucleotides agree with TRBD2. V lost 5 bases, J lost 7 bases, and 6 bases stayed unmatched. This CDR3 is 14 amino acids long. Germline values: CDR1 SQVTM, CDR2 ANQGSEA. The CDR3: CSVRTSGAGNEQFF. CDR3 nucleotides: TGCAGCGTTAGGACTAGCGGGGCAGGGAATGAGCAGTTCTTC.

The V gene is TRBV6-5, the J gene TRBJ2-2; weak D call: TRBD1 (6 bases). V was shortened by 7 bases and J by 0 bases, with 9 bases between the two germline ends. In germline, CDR1 is MNHEY, CDR2 SVGAGI. The CDR3 spans 14 residues. Here the CDR3 reads CASMRGTNTGELFF. The DNA of the CDR3 is TGTGCCAGCATGAGGGGGACGAACACCGGGGAGCTGTTTTTT.

The V gene is TRBV30, the J gene TRBJ1-5; a weak D match, TRBD1 (6 bases). This CDR3 spans 14 amino acids. In germline, CDR1 is GTSNPN, CDR2 SVGIG (reference sequence). V was clipped by 3 bases and J by 1 base, with 10 bases between them. The CDR3 is CAWRRGHSNQPQHF. CDR3 nucleotides: TGTGCCTGGAGGCGGGGACACAGCAATCAGCCCCAGCATTTT.

CDR3 in amino acids: CASSETTYEQYF. CDR3 nucleotides: TGTGCCAGCAGTGAAACAACCTACGAGCAGTACTTC. The chain is built from TRBV2 and TRBJ2-7, with D hard to call. The germline gives CDR1 SNHLY, CDR2 FYNNEI. The length of the CDR3 is 12 residues. V was pared by 2 bases and J by 2 bases, with 4 bases between.

CDR3 amino acids: CATSDRSSTGELFF. CDR3 nucleotide sequence: TGTGCCACTTCCGATCGGTCGTCCACCGGGGAGCTGTTTTTT. This chain connects TRBV19 to TRBJ2-2; D is undetermined. Trimming shortened V by 10 bases and J by 4 bases, and 16 bases separated the two germline ends. The length of the CDR3 is 14 residues. Germline CDR1 and CDR2: LNHDA and SQIVND (reference sequence).

This chain uses TRBV6-4 with TRBJ1-5; D remains unclear. Germline CDR1 MRHNA, CDR2 SNTAGT. The CDR3 covers 13 residues. Trimming left V 3 bases short and J 3 bases short, with 6 bases between. CDR3 protein: CASSEQTNQPQHF. CDR3 nucleotides: TGTGCCAGCAGTGAACAGACCAATCAGCCCCAGCATTTT.

This chain connects TRBV7-9 to TRBJ2-7; D is unresolved. In germline, CDR1 is SEHNR, CDR2 FQNEAQ (reference sequence). The CDR3 totals 15 residues. The V and J ends lost 7 bases and 2 bases respectively, with 18 bases between them. CDR3 DNA sequence: TGTGCCAGCACCTCCCCGGGTTCGCGAACCTACGAGCAGTACTTC. Residues: CASTSPGSRTYEQYF.

The chain carries TRBV12-3 or TRBV12-4 and TRBJ1-6; possibly TRBD1 for D (6 bases). The length of the CDR3 is 13 residues. Trimming stripped 6 bases from V and 6 bases from J, with 9 bases between. In DNA form, the CDR3 reads TGTGCCAGCAGAACAGGGAGTAATTCACCCCTCCACTTT. Translating it yields CASRTGSNSPLHF.

The CDR3 nucleotides are TGTGCCAGCAGCGTCGCGACAGGGGGCGATGGCTACACCTTC. Its protein is CASSVATGGDGYTF. V usage is TRBV9 and J usage is TRBJ1-2; TRBD1 matches 10 bases. Trimming took 2 bases from V and 6 from J; bases not matched to a gene: 4. The CDR3 totals 14 residues. Germline-derived CDR1 and CDR2 are SGDLS and YYNGEE.

The chain carries TRBV9 and TRBJ2-1; D not resolved. The CDR3 length is 15 residues. Germline CDR1 and CDR2: SGDLS and YYNGEE. Trimming left V 4 bases short and J 7 bases short, with 18 bases between. As DNA, the CDR3 is TGTGCCAGCAGCTTCAGAGATGGGTTGGGAAATGAGCAGTTCTTC. Its protein is CASSFRDGLGNEQFF.

The chain uses TRBV2 and TRBJ1-6; TRBD1 matches 9 bases. Germline values: CDR1 SNHLY, CDR2 FYNNEI. The trim removed 6 bases at V and 13 bases at J, leaving 10 bases unmatched. The CDR3 contains 14 residues. Here the CDR3 DNA reads TGTGCCAGCAGAGTGGACAGGGGTATGGCGCCCCTCCACTTT. Translating gives CASRVDRGMAPLHF.

This chain links TRBV27 with TRBJ2-3; 9 bases agree with TRBD1. Germline V gene sequence: CDR1 MNHEY, CDR2 SMNVEV (reference sequence). V was pared by 2 bases and J by 6 bases, with 6 bases of the junction left unmatched. This CDR3 has 15 residues. The CDR3 DNA follows: TGTGCCAGCAGTTTACGGGACAGGGTTAGTGATACGCAGTATTTT. It is translated as CASSLRDRVSDTQYF.

The genes are TRBV2 and TRBJ1-2, with D possibly TRBD1 on 6 matching bases. The V gene's germline CDR1 is SNHLY and CDR2 FYNNEI. The length of the CDR3 is 15 residues. Trimming shortened V by 7 bases and J by 1 base, and 16 bases separated the two germline ends. CDR3 protein: CASTLMDRLNYGYTF. In DNA form, the CDR3 reads TGTGCCAGCACTCTAATGGACAGACTTAACTATGGCTACACCTTC.

This clone appeared many times. This chain uses TRBV5-1 with TRBJ2-5; 9 nucleotides line up with TRBD1. The V and J ends lost 0 bases and 5 bases, in that order; junction bases with no gene match: 2. CDR1 and CDR2 from the germline V gene are SGHRS and YFSETQ. This CDR3 is built from 14 residues. CDR3 sequence reads: CASSLGDRVETQYF. For the CDR3, the DNA is TGCGCCAGCAGCTTGGGGGACAGGGTGGAGACCCAGTACTTC.

This chain connects TRBV19 to TRBJ2-1, with 7 positions matching TRBD2. This CDR3 has 15 amino acids. J lost 0 bases, V lost 7 bases, and 6 bases had no gene match. Looked up from germline, CDR1 is LNHDA and CDR2 is SQIVND (reference sequence). In DNA, the CDR3 is TGTGCCAGTAATCTCAGGACTAGCTCCTACAATGAGCAGTTCTTC. Translation gives CASNLRTSSYNEQFF.

The genes are TRBV7-9 and TRBJ1-2, with 11 bases identical to TRBD1. CDR1 SEHNR and CDR2 FQNEAQ come from the germline V gene (reference sequence). Trimming removed 5 bases from V and 4 bases from J; junction bases left unmatched: 3. This CDR3 is 14 amino acids long. DNA of the CDR3: TGTGCCAGCAGCCGGGGGACAGGGGGCTATGGCTACACCTTC. This translates into CASSRGTGGYGYTF. The full variable domain, in which reference TRBV7-9 and TRBJ1-2 provide the parts outside the CDR3, is DTGVSQNPRHKITKRGQNVTFRCDPISEHNRLYWYRQTLGQGPEFLTYFQNEAQLEKSRLLSDRFSAERPKGSFSTLEIQRTEQGDSAMYLCASSRGTGGYGYTFGSGTRLTVV.

This rearrangement joins TRBV30 to TRBJ1-2; 7 nucleotides agree with TRBD1. Germline V lookup: CDR1 GTSNPN, CDR2 SVGIG (reference sequence). V was clipped by 1 base and J by 7 bases; unmatched bases: 3. The CDR3 is made up of 12 amino acids. CDR3 loop: CAWSGQGGGYTF. The CDR3, as DNA: TGTGCCTGGAGTGGACAGGGAGGTGGCTACACCTTC.

The chain couples TRBV2 to TRBJ2-1, with a tentative D call TRBD2 (6 bases). The CDR3 sequence is 16 residues long. Germline V gene data show CDR1 as SNHLY and CDR2 as FYNNEI. V was shortened by 3 bases and J by 0 bases, with 12 bases between the two germline ends. CDR3 in DNA: TGTGCCAGCAGTGATTTCGGAGGGAGCTCCTACAATGAGCAGTTCTTC. This translates into CASSDFGGSSYNEQFF.

This rearrangement joins TRBV7-9 to TRBJ2-3; D assignment may be TRBD1 or TRBD2 (6 bases each). This CDR3 is 14 amino acids long. Germline V lookup: CDR1 SEHNR, CDR2 FQNEAQ (reference sequence). The germline V and J ends were trimmed by 6 bases and 6 bases, with 16 bases remaining between them. CDR3 DNA: TGTGCCAGCAGTAAGGGGGGCTCCTCCGATACGCAGTATTTT. This codes for CASSKGGSSDTQYF.

The chain combines TRBV19 with TRBJ2-3, with D possibly TRBD2 on 5 matching bases. Germline V gene data show CDR1 as LNHDA and CDR2 as SQIVND (reference sequence). Trimming pared 7 bases from V and 2 bases from J, leaving 22 bases between. The CDR3 length is 17 residues. The CDR3 sequence: CASKDRISAGPTDTQYF. The CDR3 bases are TGTGCCAGTAAGGACCGAATTTCGGCGGGCCCCACAGATACGCAGTATTTT.

The V call is TRBV5-6, the J call TRBJ2-2; no reliable D call. CDR3 size: 14 residues. V lost 6 bases, J lost 2 bases, and 11 bases lay in between. In germline, CDR1 is SGHDT, CDR2 YYEEEE. This CDR3 is CASTRTVNTGELFF. CDR3 sequence (DNA): TGTGCCAGCACCCGTACAGTTAACACCGGGGAGCTGTTTTTT.